Listed here are 11 T cell receptor beta chains from one sample, sequenced in a study of T cells after yellow fever vaccination. TCRdb analysed the 5' RACE reads with MiXCR anew, one entry per CDR3 protein. The table has about 630,000 distinct CDR3 sequences, approximately 13% seen once. This specimen consisted of PBMCs, obtained on the day of the yellow fever booster vaccination. Receptor source: a man between 25 and 39 years old who received the YFV17D yellow fever vaccine.

This clonotype was counted between two and nine times. The rearrangement links TRBV5-4 to TRBJ2-1, with TRBD2 identical over 10 bases. Trimming cost V 0 bases and J 12 bases; bases outside gene matches: 18. Germline-derived CDR1 and CDR2 are SGHNT and YYREEE (reference sequence). The CDR3 extends over 18 amino acids. The CDR3 spells CASSLGTSGLREGGGQFF. DNA for the CDR3: TGTGCCAGCAGCTTGGGGACTAGCGGTCTCCGGGAAGGGGGGGGGCAGTTCTTC.

The chain has TRBV5-1 and TRBJ2-1; D call uncertain. Germline V lookup: CDR1 SGHRS, CDR2 YFSETQ. The CDR3 has 15 residues. Trimming pared 6 bases from V and 3 bases from J, leaving 16 bases between. CDR3 DNA: TGCGCCAGCAACTATTTAGAGGCGGTCTACAATGAGCAGTTCTTC. Translation gives CASNYLEAVYNEQFF.

In its sample, this clonotype was seen many times. The chain is built from TRBV3-1 and TRBJ2-5, with D perhaps TRBD2 (5 bases). The V gene lost 1 base and the J gene lost 3 bases, with 12 bases spanning the gap. CDR3 length: 15 residues. Germline CDR1 and CDR2: LGHDT and YNNKEL (reference sequence). The CDR3, as DNA: TGTGCCAGCAGCCAAGGTCTAGCAGCTAAAGAGACCCAGTACTTC. This codes for CASSQGLAAKETQYF.

A few counts support this clonotype. The chain combines TRBV11-2 with TRBJ2-7; no clear D gene. V dropped 1 base and J dropped 0 bases, with 10 bases sitting between them. CDR1 and CDR2 from the germline V gene are SGHAT and FQNNGV. The CDR3 is 15 residues long. CDR3: CASSLVAALSYEQYF. In DNA form, the CDR3 reads TGTGCCAGCAGCTTAGTGGCAGCTCTCTCCTACGAGCAGTACTTC.

The sample holds a few counts of this clonotype. The chain couples TRBV5-6 to TRBJ2-1, with no clear D. The germline CDR1 and CDR2 sequences are SGHDT and YYEEEE. This CDR3 is 12 amino acids long. V lost 0 bases and J lost 16, with 14 bases in between. CDR3 loop: CASSLVGSLVFF. CDR3 coding DNA: TGTGCCAGCAGCTTGGTAGGTAGTCTTGTCTTCTTC.

The genes are TRBV29-1 and TRBJ1-2; D is possibly TRBD1 (6 bases). With 7 bases removed from V and 8 bases from J, the gap between germline ends came to 14 bases. This CDR3 region has 11 residues. Germline-derived CDR1 and CDR2 are SQVTM and ANQGSEA. The CDR3 nucleotides read TGCAGCGCCTTGGAAGGGGGGGGCTACACCTTC. It encodes CSALEGGGYTF.

The chain recombines TRBV19 with TRBJ1-2; D gene unclear. Per the germline V gene, CDR1 is LNHDA and CDR2 is SQIVND (reference sequence). Trimming left V 5 bases short and J 5 bases short, with 9 bases between. This CDR3 contains 12 residues. Written as DNA, the CDR3 is TGTGCCAGTAGTCCCGAAACGTATGGCTACACCTTC. This gives the protein CASSPETYGYTF.

This clonotype has a handful of counts. The rearrangement links TRBV28 to TRBJ2-7; 14 nucleotides line up with TRBD2. Germline CDR1 MDHEN, CDR2 SYDVKM. V lost 4 bases, J lost 2 bases, and 13 bases stayed unmatched. This CDR3 comprises 19 residues. The CDR3 DNA reads as TGTGCCAGCAGTTCAACCGGGACTAGCGGGAGAGAAATCACCTACGAGCAGTACTTC. It yields the protein CASSSTGTSGREITYEQYF.

V and J are TRBV3-1 and TRBJ2-4; TRBD1 agrees at 10 bases. Germline loops: CDR1 LGHDT, CDR2 YNNKEL (reference sequence). The CDR3 is 16 amino acids. V lost 5 bases and J lost 3; bases outside the gene matches: 7. The CDR3 loop is CASSLGTGVSKNIQYF. The CDR3 coding sequence is TGTGCCAGCAGCTTAGGGACAGGGGTCAGCAAAAACATTCAGTACTTC.

The CDR3 DNA reads TGTGCCAGCAGCTGGGGACTAGAAGAGACCCAGTACTTC. Translating it yields CASSWGLEETQYF. The chain carries TRBV5-4 and TRBJ2-5; 8 nucleotides agree with TRBD2. The CDR3 sequence is 13 residues long. J was trimmed by 3 bases and V by 3 bases; bases with no gene match: 1. Germline-derived CDR1 and CDR2 are SGHNT and YYREEE (reference sequence).

The V gene is TRBV18, the J gene TRBJ2-3; unclear D gene. Trimming left V 1 base short and J 6 bases short, with 8 bases between. This CDR3 is 13 amino acids long. CDR1 and CDR2 from the germline V gene are KGHSH and LQKENI. The CDR3 nucleotides read TGTGCCAGCTCACCACTACTTAGGGATACGCAGTATTTT. Its translation: CASSPLLRDTQYF.